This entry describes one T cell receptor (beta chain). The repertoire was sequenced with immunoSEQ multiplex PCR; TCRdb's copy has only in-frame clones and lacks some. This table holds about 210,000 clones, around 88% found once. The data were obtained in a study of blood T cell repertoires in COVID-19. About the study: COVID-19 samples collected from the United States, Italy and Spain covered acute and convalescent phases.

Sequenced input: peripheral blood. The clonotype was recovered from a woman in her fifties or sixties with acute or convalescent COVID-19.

The CDR3, as DNA: TGTGCCACCAGTGAGCCGGCTAGAGGAGGCTACAATGAGCAGTTCTTC. This encodes CATSEPARGGYNEQFF. The V gene is TRBV24-1, the J gene TRBJ2-1; possible D gene TRBD2, 5 bases. Germline loops: CDR1 KGHDR, CDR2 SFDVKD. This CDR3 comprises 16 residues. Between the trimmed V and J ends, which lost 4 bases and 3 bases, there was a span of 15 bases.